This entry concerns a single TCR beta chain. Its target is not known. Every single donor gave one heparinised blood draw, and these averaged roughly 100 mL. This sample is part of a study of beta chain features in type 1 diabetes. General study points: Moderately but significantly shorter TCRB CDR3s were found in Type 1 diabetes patients in all four CD4+ subsets.

The CDR3 has 14 residues. The germline gives CDR1 SNHLY, CDR2 FYNNEI. V dropped 10 bases and J dropped 0 bases, with 14 bases sitting between them. The entirety of the isolated RNA underwent reverse transcription, so expressed TCRB transcripts were sequenced. Method: immunoSEQ multiplex PCR; TCRdb's copy keeps in-frame clones and lacks some. The repertoire consists of under 450,000 clones, with about 14% occurring once and the leading ten covering roughly 0.019%. Input material: naive CD4+ T cells from blood. The rearrangement joins TRBV2 to TRBJ2-3, with a tentative D call TRBD2 (5 bases). The receptor was isolated from a woman aged 18-30 years in good health. The CDR3 DNA is TGTGCCATAGCCCGGGGTGGCAGCACAGATACGCAGTATTTT. Its translation is CAIARGGSTDTQYF.